This T cell receptor (beta chain) was identified in a study of T cell responses to AZD1222 COVID-19 vaccine (dated by TCRdb to 2020 to 2023). For the study in its entirety: AZD1222 recipients whose second dose came at about 4 weeks and those whose second dose came at about 12 weeks were combined into one group, since spike-specific TCR depth and breadth did not differ between the two schedules. A total of approximately 230 trial participants underwent TCR sequencing, of whom some 210 received two doses of AZD1222 and some 25 received two doses of the MenACWY control vaccine. Trial participants were enrolled by age into subgroups of 18-55, 56-69 and 70-plus years, and 148, 28 and 57 TCR-sequenced participants, respectively, were included in these subgroups. Study-level results and caveats: Conclusions about previously exposed vaccinees are limited because only 5 or 6 AZD1222 recipients were SARS-CoV-2 seropositive at baseline. After two AZD1222 doses, spike-specific TCR breadth and depth were significantly higher than at day 0 and than in MenACWY recipients. The vaccine-associated CD4 TCRs covered the entire spike protein, and the dominant responses fell in regions 160-218 and 743-854. Most participants were white British and females outnumbered males, and the authors suggested that clonal diversity may have been underestimated. Because no samples from the day 14 peak response were available, repertoires could be characterized only after the peak T cell response. The 56-69-year group was small, and its depth increase did not reach significance, likely because of low power. Nearly half of unique spike-specific TCRs reportedly recognized epitopes outside regions mutated in the B.1.351 and B.1.1.7 variants.

The CDR3 regions of human TCRbeta chains were analyzed by immunosequencing. In the authors' own workflow: TCRs in the repertoires were matched against a reference library of SARS-CoV-2-specific TCRs that had been generated with the MIRA antigen-specificity platform. Breadth was defined as the fraction of unique TCRs that were SARS-CoV-2-associated. Depth was defined as the fraction of total T cells that were SARS-CoV-2-associated. Using the MIRA data, each spike-specific TCR was assigned both to the spike region to which the TCR was reactive and to a CD4 or CD8 class. Log10-transformed breadth and depth values were compared by one-way ANOVA with Sidak's multiple comparisons tests. Held by TCRdb, this immuneACCESS table contains in-frame sequences only and omits some clones. Under half of the omission traces to an unresolved V gene where checked; the cause of the rest is unknown. V and J calls and clone size come straight from that table; D and trimming were deduced from the DNA. The sample profile shows approximately 150,000 clones; 80% to 95% of them were found once. The biggest ten clones account for about 2.5% of the sample.

Notes on this clone: The clone's antigen remains unknown. No per-base quality is available; no much larger clone lies one base away.

The V and J ends are trimmed by 3 bases and 6 bases, leaving 9 bases between them. The germline V gene yields MNHEY for CDR1 and SVGAGI for CDR2. The CDR3 runs 14 amino acids, cysteine and phenylalanine included. The retained sequence is limited to the CDR3, 42 bases, with the frame set at the first base. This specimen's time point label, interpreted: baseline before first vaccination. Samples from vaccinated people were obtained from the UK trials COV001 and COV002, which included a single-blind randomized controlled phase 2/3 trial of AZD1222 (ChAdOx1 nCoV-19) in healthy adults. For TCRbeta chain sequencing, PBMC samples were collected from trial participants at day 0 and at day 28 after the second dose.

The sample was peripheral blood, taken on day 0 of AZD1222 vaccination. The rearrangement joined TRBV6-5 to TRBJ1-6; D gene: possibly TRBD1, on 5 matching bases. The receptor's source is an adult in good health. For the CDR3, the sequence is CASSYQGGNSPLHF. The DNA sequence is TGTGCCAGCAGTTATCAGGGTGGTAATTCACCCCTCCACTTT.